This entry features one TCR beta chain sequence. This entry belongs to a study of blood T cell repertoires in COVID-19. At the level of the study: PBMCs, B-cell-depleted T cells, or T cells provided the cDNA or gDNA that made up the material.

V gave up 5 bases and J gave up 0 bases; unmatched junction bases: 3. The CDR3 is 15 residues long. The germline V gene has CDR1 SGHAT and CDR2 FQNNGV. Only in-frame clones appear in the TCRdb table, and some are missing; sequencing was by immunoSEQ multiplex PCR. The data hold 300,000 to 400,000 clones, with about 89% observed a single time. The rearrangement links TRBV11-2 to TRBJ2-1, with 8 bases fitting TRBD2. The TCR was taken from a woman in her 50s with COVID-19, enrolled during active disease. Sequencing was carried out using peripheral blood. DNA for the CDR3: TGTGCCAGCAGCGATGGGACTAGCTCCTACAATGAGCAGTTCTTC. This gives the protein CASSDGTSSYNEQFF.